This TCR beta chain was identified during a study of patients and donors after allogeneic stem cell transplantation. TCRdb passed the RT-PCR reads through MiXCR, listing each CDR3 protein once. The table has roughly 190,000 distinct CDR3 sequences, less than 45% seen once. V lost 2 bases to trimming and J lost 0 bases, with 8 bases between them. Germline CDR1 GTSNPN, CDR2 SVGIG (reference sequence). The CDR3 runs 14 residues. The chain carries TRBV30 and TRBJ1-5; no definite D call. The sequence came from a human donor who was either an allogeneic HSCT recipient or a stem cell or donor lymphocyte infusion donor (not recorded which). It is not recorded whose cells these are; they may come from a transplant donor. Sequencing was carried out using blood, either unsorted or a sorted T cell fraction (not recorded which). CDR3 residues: CAWSFLHSNQPQHF. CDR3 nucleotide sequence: TGTGCCTGGAGTTTCCTACATAGCAATCAGCCCCAGCATTTT.